Below are 30 T cell receptor beta chains sequenced from a single sample in a study of cytomegalovirus exposure and HLA in healthy donors. PCR involved 60 Vbeta and 13 Jbeta primers. The data were produced by immunoSEQ multiplex PCR, yet TCRdb's version contains in-frame clones alone and is incomplete. The table records under 150,000 clones, 83% of them present only once. Sequences were obtained from PBMCs. These receptors originate from a middle-aged man in good health and CMV-seronegative.

The CDR3 protein is CASSQGPNTEAFF. CDR3 nucleotide sequence: TGTGCCAGCAGCCAGGGCCCGAACACTGAAGCTTTCTTT. The chain carries TRBV9 and TRBJ1-1; the D gene is possibly TRBD1 (5 bases). The V and J ends lost 4 bases and 1 base respectively, with 8 bases between them. This CDR3 has 13 residues. Germline V gene lookup returns CDR1 SGDLS and CDR2 YYNGEE.

The chain couples TRBV15 to TRBJ1-2; 8 bases align to TRBD1. Trimming took 2 bases from V and 8 from J; bases not matched to a gene: 4. CDR1 and CDR2 (germline): LNHNV, YYDKDF (reference sequence). The CDR3 loop spans 13 amino acids. CDR3 loop: CATSRRTGRGYTF. CDR3 sequence (DNA): TGTGCCACCAGCAGAAGGACAGGGAGAGGCTACACCTTC.

This clone was counted only a few times. The chain couples TRBV6-5 to TRBJ2-1; 9 nucleotides align to TRBD1. This CDR3 spans 16 amino acids. Germline values: CDR1 MNHEY, CDR2 SVGAGI. The junction had 10 bases not matched to a gene; V was cut back by 4 bases and J by 6 bases. The CDR3 DNA reads as TGTGCCAGCAGTTCATCATCCGGGACAGGGTTCAATGAGCAGTTCTTC. Translation gives CASSSSSGTGFNEQFF.

This clone was counted a single time. The rearrangement joins TRBV19 to TRBJ1-5; a weak D match, TRBD1 (6 bases). Trimming stripped 7 bases from V and 0 bases from J, with 13 bases between. The germline V gene has CDR1 LNHDA and CDR2 SQIVND (reference sequence). The CDR3 is made up of 15 amino acids. Here the CDR3 reads CASTQGTYSNQPQHF. The CDR3 nucleotides are TGTGCCAGTACTCAGGGGACATATAGCAATCAGCCCCAGCATTTT.

This chain joins TRBV11-2 and TRBJ1-6; D remains ambiguous. The CDR3 covers 14 residues. V shed 5 bases and J shed 8 bases, with 13 bases lying between them. Germline V gene data show CDR1 as SGHAT and CDR2 as FQNNGV. The CDR3 nucleotides read TGTGCCAGCAGCCATACTCTGGTTGATTCACCCCTCCACTTT. Translation gives CASSHTLVDSPLHF.

The V call is TRBV29-1, the J call TRBJ1-5; 7 bases align to TRBD1. After removal of 7 bases from V and 5 bases from J, the junction contained 11 bases not matched to a gene. The CDR3 runs to 14 residues. Germline V gene lookup returns CDR1 SQVTM and CDR2 ANQGSEA. This chain's CDR3 is CSALTGSGDQPQHF. The DNA for the CDR3 is TGCAGCGCATTGACAGGGTCAGGGGATCAGCCCCAGCATTTT.

This chain uses TRBV7-3 with TRBJ2-3; 7 bases map to TRBD1. Germline-derived CDR1 and CDR2 are SGHTA and FQGTGA. This CDR3 has 16 amino acids. Trimming cost V 0 bases and J 2 bases; bases outside gene matches: 5. DNA of the CDR3: TGTGCCAGCAGCTTAACACAGGGGCCTACCACAGATACGCAGTATTTT. As protein: CASSLTQGPTTDTQYF. Variable domain in full (rest from reference TRBV7-3 and TRBJ2-3): GAGVSQTPSNKVTEKGKYVELRCDPISGHTALYWYRQSLGQGPEFLIYFQGTGAADDSGLPNDRFFAVRPEGSVSTLKIQRTERGDSAVYLCASSLTQGPTTDTQYFGPGTRLTVL.

The rearrangement joins TRBV27 to TRBJ1-1; 9 bases line up with TRBD1. CDR1 and CDR2 from the germline V gene are MNHEY and SMNVEV (reference sequence). The CDR3 spans 18 residues. Trimming removed 5 bases from V and 0 bases from J; junction bases left unmatched: 13. CDR3 DNA sequence: TGTGCCAGCAGTCCGTATTCCGGGACAGGGAATATGAACACTGAAGCTTTCTTT. It yields the protein CASSPYSGTGNMNTEAFF.

The chain combines TRBV7-3 with TRBJ2-3, with D perhaps matching TRBD2 (5 bases). Germline values: CDR1 SGHTA, CDR2 FQGTGA. CDR3 length equals 13 residues. Between the trimmed V and J ends, which lost 0 bases and 4 bases, there was a span of 5 bases. CDR3 region: CASSLTRADTQYF. DNA of the CDR3: TGTGCCAGCAGCTTAACGAGGGCAGATACGCAGTATTTT.

The J gene is TRBJ2-7, the V gene TRBV7-9, with a possible D match to TRBD2 (6 bases). CDR1 is SEHNR and CDR2 is FQNEAQ in the germline V gene (reference sequence). The V gene lost 6 bases and the J gene lost 7 bases, with 16 bases spanning the gap. This CDR3 has 13 amino acids. CDR3 in amino acids: CASRGGFLREQYF. The CDR3 coding sequence is TGTGCCAGCAGGGGAGGATTCCTACGGGAGCAGTACTTC.

In nucleotides, the CDR3 is TGTGCCACCAGCAGAGAACCCCGGACAGGGGGGACCGGGGAGCTGTTTTTT. Translating gives CATSREPRTGGTGELFF. V gene TRBV15 combines with J gene TRBJ2-2, with TRBD1 matching 10 bases. J was trimmed by 5 bases and V by 0 bases; bases with no gene match: 6. The CDR3 covers 17 residues. Germline CDR1 reads LNHNV; CDR2 reads YYDKDF (reference sequence).

This clone was counted a few times. The V and J genes are TRBV7-9 and TRBJ1-4; 7 positions agree with TRBD1. The CDR3 totals 16 residues. Germline-derived CDR1 and CDR2 are SEHNR and FQNEAQ (reference sequence). V gave up 4 bases and J gave up 8 bases; unmatched junction bases: 13. The CDR3 sequence is CASSSPLGGGSEKLFF. The CDR3, as DNA: TGTGCCAGCAGCTCACCCCTAGGAGGGGGCAGCGAAAAACTGTTTTTT.

The chain carries TRBV29-1 and TRBJ2-5; 12 bases match TRBD2. The CDR3 contains 14 residues. V dropped 5 bases and J dropped 3; count of bases not matched to a gene: 4. Germline CDR1 is SQVTM and CDR2 is ANQGSEA. CDR3 in amino acids: CSVRTSGRKETQYF. DNA for the CDR3: TGCAGCGTTCGAACTAGCGGGAGGAAAGAGACCCAGTACTTC.

V is TRBV5-4 and J is TRBJ2-1; tentatively, D is TRBD2 (7 bases). This CDR3 has 15 residues. V was pared by 3 bases and J by 7 bases, with 17 bases between. Germline V gene data show CDR1 as SGHNT and CDR2 as YYREEE (reference sequence). DNA of the CDR3: TGTGCCAGCAGCTACGGGGGGCACCGGGAGAATGAGCAGTTCTTC. Translating gives CASSYGGHRENEQFF. Full variable domain (outside the CDR3, taken from reference TRBV5-4 and TRBJ2-1): ETGVTQSPTHLIKTRGQQVTLRCSSQSGHNTVSWYQQALGQGPQFIFQYYREEENGRGNFPPRFSGLQFPNYSSELNVNALELDDSALYLCASSYGGHRENEQFFGPGTRLTVL.

This clone was found a few times. This chain connects TRBV7-9 to TRBJ2-7; 8 nucleotides align to TRBD1. Germline V gives CDR1 SEHNR, CDR2 FQNEAQ (reference sequence). The trim removed 8 bases at V and 3 bases at J, leaving 12 bases unmatched. The CDR3 loop spans 15 amino acids. Here the CDR3 reads CASLTIGQGGYEQYF. The CDR3 DNA reads as TGTGCCAGCCTTACCATCGGACAGGGCGGCTACGAGCAGTACTTC.

The J gene is TRBJ2-1, the V gene TRBV4-3, with 8 nucleotides matching TRBD1. The junction had 6 bases not matched to a gene; V was cut back by 1 base and J by 16 bases. This CDR3 has 12 amino acids. CDR1 and CDR2 from the germline V gene are LGHNA and YSLEER. The CDR3 loop is CASSQAGTGFFF. For the CDR3, the DNA is TGCGCCAGCAGCCAAGCCGGGACAGGTTTTTTCTTC.

The chain has TRBV30 and TRBJ1-5, with a weak D call TRBD1 (5 bases). The CDR3 is 15 amino acids. Trimming took off 0 bases at V and 4 bases at J, with 13 bases between the two ends. Germline CDR1 reads GTSNPN; CDR2 reads SVGIG (reference sequence). This chain's CDR3 is CAWSVQAGGNQPQHF. The CDR3 DNA reads TGTGCCTGGAGTGTACAGGCCGGCGGTAATCAGCCCCAGCATTTT.

CDR3 nucleotides: TGTGCCACCTCACCCGGACAGGGGAGCACAGATACGCAGTATTTT. Encoded protein: CATSPGQGSTDTQYF. The chain links TRBV19 to TRBJ2-3; 9 bases match TRBD1. The trim removed 10 bases at V and 0 bases at J, leaving 8 bases unmatched. From germline, CDR1 is LNHDA and CDR2 SQIVND (reference sequence). The CDR3 consists of 15 residues.

J is TRBJ2-3 and V is TRBV27; 8 bases fit TRBD1. V shed 5 bases and J 4 bases; nucleotides not matched to a gene: 11. This CDR3 comprises 16 residues. Looked up from germline, CDR1 is MNHEY and CDR2 is SMNVEV (reference sequence). CDR3 sequence reads: CASSPTQGAGSDTQYF. The CDR3 DNA sequence: TGTGCCAGCAGTCCAACGCAGGGGGCGGGCTCAGATACGCAGTATTTT.

The sample holds one count of this clone. This rearrangement joins TRBV5-4 to TRBJ2-3; 16 positions agree with TRBD2. V lost 3 bases and J lost 9; bases outside the gene matches: 13. This CDR3 has 18 residues. Germline CDR1 SGHNT, CDR2 YYREEE (reference sequence). The CDR3 protein is CASSSLTGTSGGAGTQYF. The CDR3 nucleotides are TGTGCCAGCAGCTCGTTAACCGGGACTAGCGGGGGGGCAGGCACGCAGTATTTT.

The chain is built from TRBV5-6 and TRBJ2-4; tentatively, D is TRBD2 (5 bases). Trimming cost V 4 bases and J 0 bases, with 14 bases left between them. The CDR3 is 16 amino acids. The germline V gene encodes CDR1 SGHDT and CDR2 YYEEEE. The CDR3: CASSLSGRLAKNIQYF. The CDR3 DNA reads as TGTGCCAGCAGCCTTAGTGGGAGATTAGCCAAAAACATTCAGTACTTC. Full variable domain (outside the CDR3, taken from reference TRBV5-6 and TRBJ2-4): DAGVTQSPTHLIKTRGQQVTLRCSPKSGHDTVSWYQQALGQGPQFIFQYYEEEERQRGNFPDRFSGHQFPNYSSELNVNALLLGDSALYLCASSLSGRLAKNIQYFGAGTRLSVL.

The chain has TRBV4-2 and TRBJ2-1; D remains ambiguous. The CDR3 is 16 residues long. Germline V lookup: CDR1 LGHNA, CDR2 YNFKEQ. V lost 0 bases and J 6 bases, leaving 15 bases between the germline ends. The CDR3 sequence is CASSQDHDRVINEQFF. The CDR3 DNA is TGTGCCAGCAGCCAAGACCACGACCGGGTGATCAATGAGCAGTTCTTC.

The chain employs TRBV5-4 and TRBJ2-3, with 14 bases identical to TRBD2. Germline V lookup: CDR1 SGHNT, CDR2 YYREEE (reference sequence). The V gene end was trimmed by 2 bases and the J gene end by 5 bases; junction bases not matched to a gene: 1. The CDR3 spans 15 residues. Here the CDR3 reads CASSFGLAGGDTQYF. The CDR3 nucleotides are TGTGCCAGCAGCTTTGGACTAGCGGGGGGAGATACGCAGTATTTT.

The genes are TRBV7-6 and TRBJ2-7, with D tentatively TRBD1 (5 bases). The germline V gene encodes CDR1 SGHVS and CDR2 FNYEAQ. V was shortened by 5 bases and J by 3 bases, with 11 bases between the two germline ends. The CDR3 runs 13 residues. The CDR3 DNA follows: TGTGCCAGCAGCCTCAGAACAGGCTACGAGCAGTACTTC. It encodes CASSLRTGYEQYF. Supplemented by reference TRBV7-6 and TRBJ2-7, the full variable domain reads GAGVSQSPRYKVTKRGQDVALRCDPISGHVSLYWYRQALGQGPEFLTYFNYEAQQDKSGLPNDRFSAERPEGSISTLTIQRTEQRDSAMYRCASSLRTGYEQYFGPGTRLTVT.

This chain joins TRBV7-3 and TRBJ2-3, with 7 bases aligning to TRBD2. CDR3 length equals 15 residues. Germline V CDR1 and CDR2: SGHTA, FQGTGA. Trimming cost V 2 bases and J 6 bases; bases outside gene matches: 8. The CDR3 loop is CASSLSGGDADTQYF. In nucleotides, the CDR3 is TGTGCCAGCAGCTTATCGGGGGGTGACGCGGATACGCAGTATTTT. Drawing the rest from reference TRBV7-3 and TRBJ2-3, the complete variable domain is GAGVSQTPSNKVTEKGKYVELRCDPISGHTALYWYRQSLGQGPEFLIYFQGTGAADDSGLPNDRFFAVRPEGSVSTLKIQRTERGDSAVYLCASSLSGGDADTQYFGPGTRLTVL.

A remark on this clone: This sample also contains other DNA sequences that code for the same CDR3. This sequence joins TRBV7-9 and TRBJ1-1, with D unclear. This CDR3 comprises 13 residues. V lost 1 base and J lost 5, with 8 bases in between. CDR1 SEHNR and CDR2 FQNEAQ come from the germline V gene (reference sequence). DNA of the CDR3: TGTGCCAGCAGCTTAGGTGGAGGGACTGAAGCTTTCTTT. It is translated as CASSLGGGTEAFF.

This clone came up a few times. This sequence joins TRBV21-1 and TRBJ1-2; the table gives TRBD1 as D, unverified against the DNA. TRBV21-1 is given as a pseudogene. The CDR3 is 15 residues long. The CDR3 DNA sequence: TGTGCCAGCCTTAAAGACAGACCCTTATGCTATGGCTACACCTTC. This encodes CASLKDRPLCYGYTF.

The J gene is TRBJ2-5, the V gene TRBV27; 9 bases match TRBD1. After removal of 0 bases from V and 7 bases from J, the junction contained 6 bases not matched to a gene. Germline V CDR1 and CDR2: MNHEY, SMNVEV (reference sequence). The CDR3 is 15 residues long. The CDR3 spells CASSLSVGTGPTQYF. CDR3 in DNA: TGTGCCAGCAGTTTATCTGTGGGGACAGGGCCGACCCAGTACTTC.

J is TRBJ2-3 and V is TRBV6-6, with 8 bases identical to TRBD1. Germline CDR1 MNHNY, CDR2 SVGAGI (reference sequence). There are 16 residues in the CDR3. V lost 4 bases to trimming and J lost 0 bases; unmatched junction nucleotides: 6. CDR3 protein: CASSSQTGASTDTQYF. As DNA, the CDR3 is TGTGCCAGCAGTTCTCAGACAGGGGCTAGCACAGATACGCAGTATTTT.

The V call is TRBV5-6, the J call TRBJ2-3; 10 positions agree with TRBD2. V dropped 3 bases and J dropped 2; count of bases not matched to a gene: 15. Per the germline V gene, CDR1 is SGHDT and CDR2 is YYEEEE. The CDR3 extends over 19 amino acids. DNA for the CDR3: TGTGCCAGCAGCTCCAGAGGCGCTAGCGGGGGACCCTACACAGATACGCAGTATTTT. Its protein product is CASSSRGASGGPYTDTQYF.